This TCR beta chain emerged from a study of blood T cells in healthy people across ages. Then a second PCR, running roughly 7 to 11 cycles, was carried out with a sample-barcoded 5' primer and a J-beta primer mix. Carrying 12 random nucleotides, a template-switch adaptor labeled each individual cDNA molecule. Via MiXCR, TCRdb re-called the 5' RACE reads, giving one row per CDR3 protein. This table has some 1.5 million distinct CDR3 sequences, approximately 30% appearing once. Healthy Caucasian individuals from Russia aged about 6 to 100 were enrolled as donors. Isolated per sample were at least 7 million PBMCs. From germline, CDR1 is MNHEY and CDR2 SVGEGT. Trimming at V came to 7 bases and at J to 4 bases, leaving 8 bases not matched to a gene. The CDR3 spans 15 residues. Study-level findings and limits: TCR beta diversity, measured per million T cells, fell in a roughly linear way with age.

As for this clonotype: Antigen specificity is unknown.

This TCR was sampled from a woman aged 25 to 39 in good health. Sequencing was done on a sample of blood. The rearrangement joins TRBV6-2 or TRBV6-3 to TRBJ2-1; 9 bases match TRBD2. CDR3 region: CASKVLAGLYNEQFF. The CDR3 DNA follows: TGTGCCAGCAAGGTCCTAGCGGGGCTATACAATGAGCAGTTCTTC.